The TCR beta chain under discussion was sequenced for a study of T cell responses to AZD1222 COVID-19 vaccine. Findings and limits, study-wide: Baseline serology detected seropositivity in only five or six AZD1222 recipients. All repertoire sampling was performed exclusively after the peak T cell response. CD4 TCRs covered the whole spike, strongest at regions 160-218 and 743-854. Donors, mostly white British, included more females; clonal diversity was possibly underestimated.

On this clone: The antigen remains undetermined.

The assay was immunoSEQ multiplex PCR, and TCRdb's table has in-frame clones only and misses some. The sample comprises approximately 180,000 clones, 80% to 95% of which are singletons, and 0.8% to 1.3% rests with the top ten. The CDR3 covers 14 residues. Trimming stripped 1 base from V and 6 bases from J, with 9 bases between. CDR1 and CDR2 from the germline V gene are SEHNR and FQNEAQ (reference sequence). The chain uses TRBV7-9 and TRBJ1-4; perhaps TRBD1 as D (6 bases). The receptor was derived from an adult who received the MenACWY meningococcal vaccine as a control. The input for sequencing was peripheral blood, taken 28 days after the second dose of the MenACWY control vaccine. Here the CDR3 reads CASSLEGGYEKLFF. The CDR3 coding sequence is TGTGCCAGCAGCTTAGAAGGGGGGTATGAAAAACTGTTTTTT. Filled out from reference TRBV7-9 and TRBJ1-4, the complete variable domain reads DTGVSQNPRHKITKRGQNVTFRCDPISEHNRLYWYRQTLGQGPEFLTYFQNEAQLEKSRLLSDRFSAERPKGSFSTLEIQRTEQGDSAMYLCASSLEGGYEKLFFGSGTQLSVL.